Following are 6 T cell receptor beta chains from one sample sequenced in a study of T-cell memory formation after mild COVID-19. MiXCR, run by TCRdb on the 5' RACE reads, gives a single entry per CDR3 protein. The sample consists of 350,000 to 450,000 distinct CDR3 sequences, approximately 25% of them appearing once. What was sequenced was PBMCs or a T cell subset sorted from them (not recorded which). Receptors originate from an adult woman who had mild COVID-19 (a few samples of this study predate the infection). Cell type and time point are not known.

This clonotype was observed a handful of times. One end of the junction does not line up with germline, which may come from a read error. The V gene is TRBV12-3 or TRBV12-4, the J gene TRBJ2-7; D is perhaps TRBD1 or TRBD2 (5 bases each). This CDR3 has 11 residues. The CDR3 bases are TGTGCCAGCAGTTTACAGGGAGCGCCCGTCTTC. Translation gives CASSLQGAPVF.

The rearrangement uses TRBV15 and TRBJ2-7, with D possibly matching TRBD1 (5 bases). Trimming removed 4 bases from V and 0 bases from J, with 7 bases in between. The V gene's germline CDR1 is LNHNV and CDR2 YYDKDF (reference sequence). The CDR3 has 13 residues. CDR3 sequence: CATSNRNSYEQYF. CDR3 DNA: TGTGCCACCAGCAACAGGAACTCCTACGAGCAGTACTTC.

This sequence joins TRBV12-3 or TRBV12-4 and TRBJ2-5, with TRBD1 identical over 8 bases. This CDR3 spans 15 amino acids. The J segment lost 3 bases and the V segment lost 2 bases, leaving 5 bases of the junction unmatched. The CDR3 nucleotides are TGTGCCAGCAGTTTACCCCGGACAGGGAAAGAGACCCAGTACTTC. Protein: CASSLPRTGKETQYF.

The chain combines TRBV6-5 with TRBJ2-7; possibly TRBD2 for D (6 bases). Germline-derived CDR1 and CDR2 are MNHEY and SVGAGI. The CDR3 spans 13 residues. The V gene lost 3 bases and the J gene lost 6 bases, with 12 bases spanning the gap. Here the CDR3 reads CASSYGGRTEQYF. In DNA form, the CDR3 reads TGTGCCAGCAGTTATGGGGGGAGGACCGAGCAGTACTTC.

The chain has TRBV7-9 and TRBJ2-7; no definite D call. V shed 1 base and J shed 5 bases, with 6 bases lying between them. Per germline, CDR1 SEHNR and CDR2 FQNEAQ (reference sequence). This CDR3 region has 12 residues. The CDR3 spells CASSLELDEQYF. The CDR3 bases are TGTGCCAGCAGCTTAGAGTTGGACGAGCAGTACTTC.

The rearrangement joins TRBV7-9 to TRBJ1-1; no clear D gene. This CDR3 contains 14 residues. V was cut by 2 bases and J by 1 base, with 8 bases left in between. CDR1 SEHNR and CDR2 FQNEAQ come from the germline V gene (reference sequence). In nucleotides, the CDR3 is TGTGCCAGCAGCTTATTCAGCCAGAACACTGAAGCTTTCTTT. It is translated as CASSLFSQNTEAFF.